These 21 T cell receptor beta chains came from one sample sequenced in a study of shared clonotypes between healthy human individuals. Sequenced by immunoSEQ multiplex PCR; TCRdb stores in-frame clones only, minus some. The sample has about 2.3 million clones, more than 80% seen once. The sample was naive CD4+ T cells from PBMCs. Subset given: CD45RA+ positively selected. Source of these receptors: a man aged 18 to 29 in good health. Some clones in this sample may be carry-over from other donors' samples.

Concerning this clone: Additional DNA sequences in this sample encode the identical CDR3. The chain employs TRBV28 and TRBJ2-7; D is uncertain. CDR1 MDHEN and CDR2 SYDVKM come from the germline V gene. With 5 bases removed from V and 4 bases from J, the gap between germline ends came to 12 bases. This CDR3 is built from 13 residues. The CDR3: CASSPPTPYEQYF. The DNA for the CDR3 is TGTGCCAGCAGTCCACCGACCCCATACGAGCAGTACTTC.

The genes are TRBV2 and TRBJ2-7; 8 nucleotides align to TRBD2. The V segment lost 0 bases and the J segment 0 bases; nucleotides outside the gene matches: 13. The CDR3 runs 19 residues. Germline V gives CDR1 SNHLY, CDR2 FYNNEI. CDR3 in DNA: TGTGCCAGCAGTGAAGCTAGCGGGACGCAGGGATTTGGCTCCTACGAGCAGTACTTC. Protein: CASSEASGTQGFGSYEQYF.

There are a few counts of this clone. V and J are TRBV19 and TRBJ1-4; 10 bases align to TRBD1. Per the germline V gene, CDR1 is LNHDA and CDR2 is SQIVND (reference sequence). J gave up 8 bases and V 5 bases, and 5 bases lay outside the gene matches. The CDR3 is 14 residues long. The CDR3 sequence: CASSFWDRGEKLFF. The CDR3 DNA follows: TGTGCCAGTAGTTTCTGGGACAGGGGAGAAAAACTGTTTTTT. The full variable domain, completed using reference TRBV19 and TRBJ1-4, is DGGITQSPKYLFRKEGQNVTLSCEQNLNHDAMYWYRQDPGQGLRLIYYSQIVNDFQKGDIAEGYSVSREKKESFPLTVTSAQKNPTAFYLCASSFWDRGEKLFFGSGTQLSVL.

V is TRBV7-3 and J is TRBJ2-1; TRBD1 might be the D (6 bases). Trimming took off 0 bases at V and 3 bases at J, with 9 bases between the two ends. Germline lookup yields CDR1 SGHTA and CDR2 FQGTGA. The CDR3 length is 15 residues. CDR3 sequence reads: CASSLTSGHYNEQFF. The CDR3 DNA sequence: TGTGCCAGCAGCTTAACGTCGGGACACTACAATGAGCAGTTCTTC.

The gene calls are TRBV5-1 and TRBJ2-3; 8 bases agree with TRBD2. The CDR3 runs to 17 residues. V trimming: 0 bases; J trimming: 0 bases; junction bases outside the gene matches: 6. CDR1 and CDR2 (germline): SGHRS, YFSETQ. This CDR3 reads CASSLGMGGGSTDTQYF. CDR3 nucleotide sequence: TGCGCCAGCAGCTTGGGTATGGGCGGGGGGAGCACAGATACGCAGTATTTT.

This sequence joins TRBV4-2 and TRBJ1-2; the D is unclear. The germline V and J ends were trimmed by 0 bases and 4 bases, with 12 bases remaining between them. This CDR3 has 15 residues. Germline CDR1 reads LGHNA; CDR2 reads YNFKEQ. CDR3 nucleotides: TGTGCCAGCAGCCAAGACCTTTGGGGTTTCTATGGCTACACCTTC. As protein: CASSQDLWGFYGYTF.

The V and J genes are TRBV28 and TRBJ1-2; D is uncertain. Germline CDR1 MDHEN, CDR2 SYDVKM. V lost 11 bases and J 5 bases, leaving 15 bases between the germline ends. The CDR3 spans 12 residues. The CDR3 bases are TGTGCCTCGGTCACACTAGGGTATGGCTACACCTTC. Residues: CASVTLGYGYTF.

V and J are TRBV29-1 and TRBJ2-7; TRBD2 might be the D (6 bases). The V end was cut by 7 bases, the J end by 2 bases, with 15 bases between. This CDR3 contains 13 residues. The germline V gene encodes CDR1 SQVTM and CDR2 ANQGSEA. CDR3 DNA sequence: TGCAGCGCCGCCGCCCGGGGGACCTACGAGCAGTACTTC. Translation: CSAAARGTYEQYF.

This chain uses TRBV9 with TRBJ2-2; 10 bases align to TRBD2. Germline-derived CDR1 and CDR2 are SGDLS and YYNGEE. This CDR3 has 16 amino acids. V dropped 2 bases and J dropped 4; count of bases not matched to a gene: 5. The CDR3 sequence: CASSVGSSGGTGELFF. For the CDR3, the DNA is TGTGCCAGCAGCGTCGGGTCTAGCGGGGGCACCGGGGAGCTGTTTTTT.

This chain links TRBV7-2 with TRBJ2-5, with 15 bases that match TRBD2. From germline, CDR1 is SGHTA and CDR2 FQGNSA. This CDR3 comprises 18 residues. With V trimmed by 5 bases and J by 0 bases, 7 bases remained unmatched. CDR3 residues: CASSLRGLAGGHQETQYF. The DNA of the CDR3 is TGTGCCAGCAGCCTGCGGGGACTAGCGGGAGGACACCAAGAGACCCAGTACTTC.

The gene calls are TRBV28 and TRBJ2-1; 9 bases align to TRBD2. Trimming at V came to 8 bases and at J to 8 bases, leaving 7 bases not matched to a gene. The CDR3 length is 13 residues. CDR1 and CDR2 from the germline V gene are MDHEN and SYDVKM. CDR3 bases: TGTGCCAGCGCGACTAGCGGTACCTATGAGCAGTTCTTC. Translation: CASATSGTYEQFF.

J is TRBJ1-3 and V is TRBV19; D unclear. This CDR3 comprises 16 residues. Per germline, CDR1 LNHDA and CDR2 SQIVND (reference sequence). The germline V and J ends were trimmed by 5 bases and 4 bases, with 18 bases remaining between them. The CDR3 spells CASSPTSTARGNTIYF. The CDR3 nucleotides are TGTGCCAGTAGTCCCACGAGCACAGCTCGGGGAAACACCATATATTTT.

The chain is built from TRBV4-2 and TRBJ2-5; no firm D call. Germline lookup yields CDR1 LGHNA and CDR2 YNFKEQ. Trimming removed 0 bases from V and 5 bases from J, with 7 bases in between. The CDR3 is made up of 13 amino acids. As DNA, the CDR3 is TGTGCCAGCAGCCAAGAGATGGAGGAGACCCAGTACTTC. It translates to CASSQEMEETQYF.

This chain links TRBV14 with TRBJ2-5; D is undetermined. Germline V gene data show CDR1 as SGHDN and CDR2 as FVKESK. V dropped 1 base and J dropped 5 bases, with 8 bases sitting between them. CDR3 size: 13 residues. CDR3: CASSQVHRETQYF. CDR3 DNA sequence: TGTGCCAGCAGCCAAGTGCACCGGGAGACCCAGTACTTC.

This chain uses TRBV6-5 with TRBJ1-5; no firm D call. The CDR3 covers 14 residues. V was cut by 2 bases and J by 9 bases, with 14 bases left in between. Germline CDR1 and CDR2: MNHEY and SVGAGI. As DNA, the CDR3 is TGTGCCAGCAGTTACGACGGACTGAGGGCGCCCCAGCATTTT. Translating it yields CASSYDGLRAPQHF.

The chain employs TRBV2 and TRBJ1-5; 10 nucleotides agree with TRBD1. Germline values: CDR1 SNHLY, CDR2 FYNNEI. With 5 bases clipped from V and 4 bases from J, the junction kept 8 bases outside the gene matches. The CDR3 has 16 residues. For the CDR3, the DNA is TGTGCCAGCAGTCCCCGACGGGACAGGGGAAATCAGCCCCAGCATTTT. Translated: CASSPRRDRGNQPQHF.

Concerning this clone: The junction shows a germline mismatch at one end, possibly a read error. The chain has TRBV19 and TRBJ1-2; D not resolved. Germline V gene data show CDR1 as LNHDA and CDR2 as SQIVND (reference sequence). The CDR3 consists of 11 residues. The CDR3 reads CVSSGDDGYTF. In nucleotides, the CDR3 is TGCGTTAGTAGTGGGGATGATGGCTACACCTTC.

V and J are TRBV19 and TRBJ1-5, with 7 bases lining up with TRBD1. CDR1 is LNHDA, CDR2 SQIVND, per germline (reference sequence). The CDR3 runs 14 residues. V dropped 7 bases and J dropped 4; count of bases not matched to a gene: 7. In nucleotides, the CDR3 is TGTGCCAGTACCGTATCGGGACAGAATCAGCCCCAGCATTTT. Residues: CASTVSGQNQPQHF.

The CDR3 here is CAWSPGTAGYEQYF. The CDR3 nucleotides read TGTGCCTGGAGTCCCGGGACGGCCGGGTACGAGCAGTACTTC. The chain is built from TRBV30 and TRBJ2-7; D may match TRBD1 or TRBD2 (5 bases each). CDR3 length: 14 residues. V dropped 2 bases and J dropped 4 bases, with 15 bases sitting between them. Germline loops: CDR1 GTSNPN, CDR2 SVGIG (reference sequence).

J is TRBJ1-2 and V is TRBV11-2, with D unresolved. This CDR3 spans 18 amino acids. V gave up 5 bases and J gave up 4 bases, with 26 bases separating them. Germline-derived CDR1 and CDR2 are SGHAT and FQNNGV. The chain's CDR3 is CASSAYSGSSPASYGYTF. The CDR3 DNA reads TGTGCCAGCAGCGCATACTCCGGCAGCTCTCCCGCCTCCTATGGCTACACCTTC.

The chain joins TRBV28 to TRBJ1-1; D might be TRBD1 (6 bases). CDR1 and CDR2 (germline): MDHEN, SYDVKM. Trimming left V 7 bases short and J 0 bases short, with 12 bases between. This CDR3 has 14 amino acids. The CDR3 is CASMKGGLNTEAFF. Here the CDR3 DNA reads TGTGCCAGCATGAAAGGGGGGTTGAACACTGAAGCTTTCTTT. The full variable domain, completed using reference TRBV28 and TRBJ1-1, is DVKVTQSSRYLVKRTGEKVFLECVQDMDHENMFWYRQDPGLGLRLIYFSYDVKMKEKGDIPEGYSVSREKKERFSLILESASTNQTSMYLCASMKGGLNTEAFFGQGTRLTVV.